Below are 21 T cell receptor beta chains sequenced from a single sample in a study of neoadjuvant anti-PD-1 for oral cavity cancer. Profiled with immunoSEQ multiplex PCR; TCRdb holds only in-frame clones, not every one. The table shows 13,000 to 15,000 clones, with 60% to 80% occurring only once. This sample's time point: after neoadjuvant nivolumab, at surgical resection. Sequenced material: PBMCs, taken after nivolumab (anti-PD-1) treatment. The receptors come from a person between 35 and 79 years old with oral cavity squamous cell carcinoma.

CDR3 in DNA: TGTGCCAGCAGTGACCTACAGGGGGCGCAGGACAATGAGCAGTTCTTC. Its protein product is CASSDLQGAQDNEQFF. The chain uses TRBV6-1 and TRBJ2-1; 9 nucleotides line up with TRBD1. Germline V lookup: CDR1 MNHNS, CDR2 SASEGT. J gave up 5 bases and V 3 bases, and 8 bases lay outside the gene matches. There are 16 residues in the CDR3.

The V gene is TRBV4-1, the J gene TRBJ2-7, with no clear D. The CDR3 is 13 residues long. V gave up 1 base and J gave up 3 bases, with 7 bases separating them. The V gene's germline CDR1 is MGHRA and CDR2 YSYEKL. The CDR3 DNA reads TGCGCCAGCAGCCAAGGGGAATTCTACGAGCAGTACTTC. It translates to CASSQGEFYEQYF.

This sequence joins TRBV9 and TRBJ2-7; weak D call: TRBD2 (6 bases). Trimming removed 0 bases at V and 2 bases at J, with 9 bases between. The CDR3 sequence is 14 residues long. Germline assignment: CDR1 SGDLS and CDR2 YYNGEE. The CDR3 region is CASSVGTTTYEQYF. In DNA form, the CDR3 reads TGTGCCAGCAGCGTAGGGACTACCACCTACGAGCAGTACTTC.

This clone was seen a single time. The V call is TRBV5-4, the J call TRBJ2-3; D is perhaps TRBD1 (6 bases). Trimming removed 7 bases at V and 6 bases at J, with 21 bases between. Germline CDR1 and CDR2: SGHNT and YYREEE (reference sequence). CDR3 size: 15 residues. The CDR3 DNA reads as TGTGCCAGCGGAAAGCCGGGCCAGAGGGGGGATACGCAGTATTTT. Protein: CASGKPGQRGDTQYF.

The V call is TRBV5-1, the J call TRBJ1-2; 8 bases match TRBD1. V was pared by 4 bases and J by 7 bases, with 6 bases of the junction left unmatched. CDR1 is SGHRS and CDR2 is YFSETQ in the germline V gene. The CDR3 runs 13 residues. The CDR3 here is CASSADREGGYTF. In DNA, the CDR3 is TGCGCCAGCAGCGCGGACAGGGAAGGTGGCTACACCTTC.

This clone was found a few times. The chain couples TRBV4-1 to TRBJ1-4, with D possibly being TRBD1 (5 bases). Looked up from germline, CDR1 is MGHRA and CDR2 is YSYEKL. This CDR3 spans 14 amino acids. Trimming took 6 bases from V and 8 from J, leaving 16 bases between them. The CDR3 spells CASSPGPGDEKLFF. CDR3 coding DNA: TGCGCCAGCAGTCCGGGACCTGGTGACGAAAAACTGTTTTTT.

The genes are TRBV28 and TRBJ2-7, with D perhaps TRBD2 (5 bases). Germline CDR1 reads MDHEN; CDR2 reads SYDVKM. The CDR3 runs to 14 residues. V lost 4 bases, J lost 2 bases, and 12 bases lay in between. CDR3 region: CASSSPRVTYEQYF. CDR3 DNA sequence: TGTGCCAGCAGTTCCCCGAGGGTGACCTACGAGCAGTACTTC.

This rearrangement joins TRBV9 to TRBJ2-3, with 8 bases lining up with TRBD1. Losses at the gene ends were 4 bases for V and 3 bases for J; bases not matched to a gene: 10. Per the germline V gene, CDR1 is SGDLS and CDR2 is YYNGEE. The CDR3 spans 16 residues. CDR3 DNA: TGTGCCAGCAGCAACCCAGGACAGGGCTCGACAGATACGCAGTATTTT. Amino acid sequence: CASSNPGQGSTDTQYF.

This clone was counted once. The chain carries TRBV4-1 and TRBJ1-5, with 7 positions matching TRBD1. The length of the CDR3 is 16 residues. From germline, CDR1 is MGHRA and CDR2 YSYEKL. Trimming took 2 bases from V and 6 from J; bases not matched to a gene: 10. CDR3 coding DNA: TGCGCCAGCAGCCAATTTAAGTGGCAGGGGGTTCAGCCCCAGCATTTT. Amino acid sequence: CASSQFKWQGVQPQHF.

The sample holds a few counts of this clone. The gene calls are TRBV28 and TRBJ2-1; 7 bases line up with TRBD1. This CDR3 is 15 amino acids long. CDR1 MDHEN and CDR2 SYDVKM come from the germline V gene. Trimming cost V 2 bases and J 1 base; bases outside gene matches: 2. This chain's CDR3 is CASSLTGVSYNEQFF. The CDR3 DNA follows: TGTGCCAGCAGTTTAACAGGGGTGTCCTACAATGAGCAGTTCTTC. Drawing the rest from reference TRBV28 and TRBJ2-1, the complete variable domain is DVKVTQSSRYLVKRTGEKVFLECVQDMDHENMFWYRQDPGLGLRLIYFSYDVKMKEKGDIPEGYSVSREKKERFSLILESASTNQTSMYLCASSLTGVSYNEQFFGPGTRLTVL.

This clone was seen just once. The chain employs TRBV4-2 and TRBJ1-2; D not certain. CDR1 LGHNA and CDR2 YNFKEQ come from the germline V gene. The CDR3 is made up of 14 amino acids. With 0 bases removed from V and 0 bases from J, the gap between germline ends came to 5 bases. The CDR3 nucleotides are TGTGCCAGCAGCCAAGAAGGAGCTAACTATGGCTACACCTTC. It is translated as CASSQEGANYGYTF.

This chain joins TRBV6-5 and TRBJ2-7; D unclear. V was trimmed by 10 bases and J by 0 bases, leaving 13 bases between them. The CDR3 is made up of 13 amino acids. Germline V gives CDR1 MNHEY, CDR2 SVGAGI. In DNA form, the CDR3 reads TGTGCCACCGGATTAACTTCCTCCTACGAGCAGTACTTC. The encoded protein is CATGLTSSYEQYF.

The V call is TRBV7-8, the J call TRBJ1-5; 11 nucleotides agree with TRBD1. This CDR3 has 15 amino acids. V trimming: 5 bases; J trimming: 6 bases; junction bases outside the gene matches: 6. Germline lookup yields CDR1 SGHVS and CDR2 FQNEAQ. CDR3 DNA sequence: TGTGCCAGCAGCCTCGGACAGGGGGCGGTTCAGCCCCAGCATTTT. Amino acid sequence: CASSLGQGAVQPQHF.

This chain links TRBV5-5 with TRBJ1-1; D possibly corresponds to TRBD1 (5 bases). V was pared by 0 bases and J by 4 bases, with 10 bases between. This CDR3 region has 14 residues. Per the germline V gene, CDR1 is SGHKS and CDR2 is YYEKEE (reference sequence). CDR3 nucleotide sequence: TGTGCCAGCAGCTTGGATATTCAGGGCACTGAAGCTTTCTTT. Amino acids: CASSLDIQGTEAFF. Variable domain in full (rest from reference TRBV5-5 and TRBJ1-1): DAGVTQSPTHLIKTRGQQVTLRCSPISGHKSVSWYQQVLGQGPQFIFQYYEKEERGRGNFPDRFSARQFPNYSSELNVNALLLGDSALYLCASSLDIQGTEAFFGQGTRLTVV.

This clone has a handful of counts. The gene calls are TRBV4-2 and TRBJ2-5, with 12 bases aligning to TRBD2. The V segment lost 0 bases and the J segment 5 bases; nucleotides outside the gene matches: 4. This CDR3 has 16 residues. The V gene's germline CDR1 is LGHNA and CDR2 YNFKEQ. The DNA for the CDR3 is TGTGCCAGCAGCCAAGATGGGACTAGCGGGTCGGAGACCCAGTACTTC. Encoded protein: CASSQDGTSGSETQYF.

In its sample, this clone was seen a few times. The genes are TRBV5-4 and TRBJ2-4, with D possibly being TRBD2 (5 bases). Trimming removed 0 bases from V and 3 bases from J, with 7 bases in between. Looked up from germline, CDR1 is SGHNT and CDR2 is YYREEE (reference sequence). The CDR3 loop spans 14 amino acids. CDR3 bases: TGTGCCAGCAGCTTGGCGGGATACAAAAACATTCAGTACTTC. Amino acid sequence: CASSLAGYKNIQYF.

This chain links TRBV6-1 with TRBJ1-2; 8 positions match TRBD1. V shed 3 bases, J shed 1 base, and the junction held 10 bases outside the gene matches. The germline V gene encodes CDR1 MNHNS and CDR2 SASEGT. The CDR3 consists of 17 residues. The CDR3 DNA reads TGTGCCAGCAGTGACCGACAGGGGATAATCTTTAACTATGGCTACACCTTC. Translated, it gives CASSDRQGIIFNYGYTF.

V usage is TRBV25-1 and J usage is TRBJ2-7, with 7 positions matching TRBD1. This CDR3 spans 14 amino acids. Trimming removed 5 bases from V and 3 bases from J; junction bases left unmatched: 7. Per germline, CDR1 MGHDK and CDR2 SYGVNS. The CDR3 DNA reads as TGTGCCAGCAGTACTCGGGACAGACTCTACGAGCAGTACTTC. Translated, it gives CASSTRDRLYEQYF.

There are a few counts of this clone. The chain is built from TRBV19 and TRBJ2-7; D gene uncertain. Germline CDR1 reads LNHDA; CDR2 reads SQIVND (reference sequence). The CDR3 has 16 residues. Trimming pared 5 bases from V and 5 bases from J, leaving 22 bases between. The CDR3 nucleotides read TGTGCCAGTAGTCCCCCCCATCAGGAACCTGGGGACGAGCAGTACTTC. Translating gives CASSPPHQEPGDEQYF. The full variable domain, rest sourced from reference TRBV19 and TRBJ2-7, is DGGITQSPKYLFRKEGQNVTLSCEQNLNHDAMYWYRQDPGQGLRLIYYSQIVNDFQKGDIAEGYSVSREKKESFPLTVTSAQKNPTAFYLCASSPPHQEPGDEQYFGPGTRLTVT.

The chain employs TRBV4-1 and TRBJ2-7, with D possibly being TRBD2 (5 bases). The ends were cut back, 1 base at V and 7 bases at J, with 5 bases in the middle. The V gene's germline CDR1 is MGHRA and CDR2 YSYEKL. This CDR3 is built from 11 residues. Here the CDR3 reads CASSQGREQYF. CDR3 in DNA: TGCGCCAGCAGCCAAGGGAGGGAGCAGTACTTC.

The chain employs TRBV13 and TRBJ2-5, with D maybe TRBD1 (5 bases). The CDR3 consists of 14 residues. The V end was cut by 4 bases, the J end by 10 bases, with 19 bases between. The germline gives CDR1 PRHDT, CDR2 FYEKMQ (reference sequence). The CDR3 nucleotides are TGTGCCAGCAGCTCATCCCGACAGCTTTCGAGCCAGTACTTC. Encoded protein: CASSSSRQLSSQYF.